The rows below give T cell receptor beta chains drawn from one sample of a study of cytomegalovirus exposure and HLA in healthy donors. Some clones are missing from TCRdb's copy, which holds only in-frame ones; the method was immunoSEQ multiplex PCR. The table includes about 150,000 clones, about 74% detected once. The source material was PBMCs. These receptor sequences come from a male donor in good health and CMV-seronegative. Both conserved end residues are part of each CDR3. D genes are given only for firm matches. For some rows the clone size is stated as once, few or many, or as a class when expanded; others skip it.

D | J | size | V | DNA | CDR3
TRBD1 | TRBJ2-7 | . | TRBV6-5 | TGTGCCAGCACGACAGGGAACTCCTACGAGCAGTACTTC | CASTTGNSYEQYF
TRBD1 | TRBJ2-7 | . | TRBV10-3 | TGTGCCATCAGAGCACAAGCTGGGACAGGGGGCGCGGGATCCTACGAGCAGTACTTC | CAIRAQAGTGGAGSYEQYF
. | TRBJ2-1 | . | TRBV27 | TGTGCCAGCAGTTTAGGCTCCCACTACAATGAGCAGTTCTTC | CASSLGSHYNEQFF
. | TRBJ1-1 | . | TRBV30 | TGTGCCTGGAGCACCAGCTACACCATGACAGAAGCTTTCTTT | CAWSTSYTMTEAFF
. | TRBJ1-5 | . | TRBV29-1 | TGCAGCGTTGAAGGTCCTGCCAAAAGTACAGGGCCCCTTTATAGCAATCAGCCCCAGCATTTT | CSVEGPAKSTGPLYSNQPQHF
TRBD1 | TRBJ1-4 | few | TRBV18 | TGTGCCAGCTCAGACGGGACAGTGGATTGGGCAACTAATGAAAAACTGTTTTTT | CASSDGTVDWATNEKLFF
TRBD2 | TRBJ2-2 | . | TRBV9 | TGTGCCAGCAGCGTAAGGGGACTAGAAACAGGCAACACCGGGGAGCTGTTTTTT | CASSVRGLETGNTGELFF
. | TRBJ1-5 | . | TRBV27 | TGTGCCAGCAGTTTAATGGGGGCCTATAGCAATCAGCCCCAGCATTTT | CASSLMGAYSNQPQHF
TRBD1 | TRBJ1-5 | . | TRBV2 | TGTGCCAGCAGCAGTCAGGGGGTTCTGGGCAATCAGCCCCAGCATTTT | CASSSQGVLGNQPQHF
. | TRBJ2-1 | . | TRBV18 | TGTGCCAGCTCACCACCGGGCGGAGGTGGTCGGAATGAGCAGTTCTTC | CASSPPGGGGRNEQFF
TRBD2 | TRBJ2-1 | . | TRBV9 | TGTGCCAGCAGCGATTATAGCGGGAGCGCAGGGAATGAGCAGTTCTTC | CASSDYSGSAGNEQFF
TRBD2 | TRBJ2-1 | . | TRBV6-1 | TGTGCCAGCACCCCACCCGGGAGGGGGGGAAATGAGCAGTTCTTC | CASTPPGRGGNEQFF
. | TRBJ1-5 | few | TRBV6-6 | TGTGCCAGCAAACGGGGAAATCAGCCCCAGCATTTT | CASKRGNQPQHF
. | TRBJ1-1 | . | TRBV18 | TGTGCCAGCTCACCGTACAGGGACACTGAAGCTTTCTTT | CASSPYRDTEAFF
TRBD1 | TRBJ2-1 | . | TRBV27 | TGTGCCAGCAGCGGACGGGGGAGGACAGGGATTCGGAATGAGCAGTTCTTC | CASSGRGRTGIRNEQFF
TRBD2 | TRBJ2-3 | . | TRBV6-4 | TGTGCCAGCAGTGACTCGGCGGTAGCGGGAGGCCAAAGCACAGATACGCAGTATTTT | CASSDSAVAGGQSTDTQYF
. | TRBJ1-3 | . | TRBV10-1 | TGCGCCAGCAGTCTTACAGGGAGTAGCGGAAACACCATATATTTT | CASSLTGSSGNTIYF
TRBD1 | TRBJ1-1 | . | TRBV19 | TGTGCCAGTAGTAGGGACAGGGGAAGGACTGAAGCTTTCTTT | CASSRDRGRTEAFF
. | TRBJ1-2 | . | TRBV7-3 | TGTGCCAGCAGCTTTCAGGGGAACTATGGCTACACCTTC | CASSFQGNYGYTF
. | TRBJ1-1 | once | TRBV5-1 | TGCGCCAGCAGCTTGGAAGGGGTCGACACTGAAGCTTTCTTT | CASSLEGVDTEAFF
TRBD1 | TRBJ2-7 | . | TRBV4-3 | TGCGCCAGCAGCCATTCATTGGGGGACAGTTACTACGAGCAGTACTTC | CASSHSLGDSYYEQYF
. | TRBJ2-3 | few | TRBV29-1 | TGCAGCGTACTTAGCGGAAAAGGGGCAGATACGCAGTATTTT | CSVLSGKGADTQYF
TRBD1 | TRBJ2-7 | . | TRBV30 | TGTGCCTGGAGTGCGACAGGGCCCCTGGTGCAGTACTTC | CAWSATGPLVQYF
TRBD1 | TRBJ2-3 | . | TRBV5-1 | TGCGCCAGCACCCTTGGGACAGGTGGAACAGATACGCAGTATTTT | CASTLGTGGTDTQYF
TRBD1 | TRBJ1-2 | . | TRBV2 | TGTGCCAGCAGTGAAGGGACAGGGTACTATGGCTACACCTTC | CASSEGTGYYGYTF
TRBD1 | TRBJ2-7 | . | TRBV19 | TGTGCCAGTAGTCCCCGGGACAGGGACTCCTACGAGCAGTACTTC | CASSPRDRDSYEQYF
. | TRBJ2-7 | . | TRBV5-6 | TGTGCCAGCAGCTTAATTAGCGTGGACGAGCAGTACTTC | CASSLISVDEQYF
TRBD2 | TRBJ2-5 | . | TRBV5-1 | TGCGCCAGCAGCTTTATGGTAGCGGGAGAGACCCAGTACTTC | CASSFMVAGETQYF
. | TRBJ1-5 | . | TRBV27 | TGTGCCAGCAGCCTAGGGGCCGCCCCTTACAATCAGCCCCAGCATTTT | CASSLGAAPYNQPQHF
TRBD1 | TRBJ2-7 | once | TRBV5-1 | TGCGCCAGCAGCCCAGCGGGCACAGGGGGCTACGAGCAGTACTTC | CASSPAGTGGYEQYF
. | TRBJ1-5 | . | TRBV29-1 | TGCAGCGTTGCGTTTTCCAGAGGCGAGCCCCAGCATTTT | CSVAFSRGEPQHF
. | TRBJ1-5 | . | TRBV6-6 | TGTGCCAGCACCCTACAGGGCTACAATCAGCCCCAGCATTTT | CASTLQGYNQPQHF
. | TRBJ1-4 | . | TRBV19 | TGTGCCAGTAGTGGGCAGGGGACGACTAATGAAAAACTGTTTTTT | CASSGQGTTNEKLFF
. | TRBJ2-7 | . | TRBV27 | TGTGCCAGCAGTTTGTTAGGGGGGGGTAGAACCTACGAGCAGTACTTC | CASSLLGGGRTYEQYF